This TCR beta chain was captured in a study of blood T cell repertoires in COVID-19. Study-level information: From the United States, Italy and Spain came samples of acute and convalescent COVID-19. Sources were T cells, B-cell-depleted T cells, or PBMCs; the material itself was cDNA or gDNA.

Original processing methods: From reference gene primer amplification, estimates of nucleated cell counts were derived. Assay used: immunoSEQ multiplex PCR; TCRdb lists only in-frame clones, some missing. V and J calls plus clone size are reproduced from that table; the DNA served to infer D and trimming. The repertoire includes about 160,000 clones, about 89% of them detected once, and approximately 3% sits in the top ten. The ends were cut back, 8 bases at V and 5 bases at J, with 13 bases in the middle. CDR3 size: 13 residues. What was sequenced was peripheral blood. The sequence came from a man in his sixties with acute or convalescent COVID-19. The chain combines TRBV12-3 or TRBV12-4 with TRBJ2-1; no firm D call. The CDR3 DNA reads as TGTGCCAGCTTCCCACCTGGAGACAATGAGCAGTTCTTC. Its protein is CASFPPGDNEQFF.